Listed below are T cell receptor beta chains from one sample, sequenced in a study of T cell responses to AZD1222 COVID-19 vaccine. Repertoires were generated with immunoSEQ multiplex PCR, while TCRdb's copy carries only in-frame clones and drops some. The sample includes 83,000 or so clones, around 93% of them seen just once. The sequencing here drew on peripheral blood, taken 28 days after the second AZD1222 dose. These receptors came from an adult who received the AZD1222 COVID-19 vaccine. The CDR3 runs from the conserved cysteine through the conserved F or W. A D gene is named only where the DNA matches it firmly. For some rows the clone size is stated as once, few or many, or as a class when expanded; others skip it.

TGTGCCAGCAAGAATAACAGGGGTGACACTGAAGCTTTCTTT	CASKNNRGDTEAFF	-	TRBV2	TRBD1	TRBJ1-1
TGCGCCAGCAGTCCGGGACAGAAGGGAGCTTTCTTT	CASSPGQKGAFF	-	TRBV5-1	TRBD1	TRBJ1-1
TGTGCCAGCAGGACGGTATTAGGACTAGCGGGAGGCGGTGAGCAGTACTTC	CASRTVLGLAGGGEQYF	-	TRBV7-9	TRBD2	TRBJ2-7
TGCGCCAGCAGCCCGACAGTTTACAATGAGCAGTTCTTC	CASSPTVYNEQFF	once	TRBV4-3	-	TRBJ2-1
TGCAGCGTTGCCGGGTACCAAGAGACCCAGTACTTC	CSVAGYQETQYF	-	TRBV29-1	-	TRBJ2-5
TGTGCCAGTAGTATGGGGTGGACCACCGGGGAGCTGTTTTTT	CASSMGWTTGELFF	-	TRBV19	-	TRBJ2-2
TGTGCCACCAGCAGAGATCGGGATTATGGCTACACCTTC	CATSRDRDYGYTF	-	TRBV15	-	TRBJ1-2
TGTGCCAGCTCACAGGACCGGACAGGGGTTCCTGAAGCTTTCTTT	CASSQDRTGVPEAFF	-	TRBV18	TRBD1	TRBJ1-1
TGTGCCAGCAGCCCATACCGGGACAGGGGCCCCAGTGAAGCTTTCTTT	CASSPYRDRGPSEAFF	-	TRBV7-6	TRBD1	TRBJ1-1
TGCGCCAGTCCTCGGGGGGGGCTCTCCTACGAGCAGTACTTC	CASPRGGLSYEQYF	-	TRBV23-1	TRBD2	TRBJ2-7
TGTACCAGCAGTTCGTCGACACGTTATCAGGGTGTCACAGATACGCAGTATTTT	CTSSSSTRYQGVTDTQYF	-	TRBV28	-	TRBJ2-3
TGTGCCAGCAGCGTAGGGGTCAGCAATCAGCCCCAGCATTTT	CASSVGVSNQPQHF	-	TRBV9	-	TRBJ1-5
TGTGCCAGCAGCAGGGACGTCACCTACGAGCAGTACTTC	CASSRDVTYEQYF	-	TRBV5-5	-	TRBJ2-7
TGTGCCAGCAGTTTAGGTAGGGCGGAGACCCAGTACTTC	CASSLGRAETQYF	-	TRBV28	-	TRBJ2-5
TGTGCCAGCAGTTTCTGGACGGGAGGGTCCGCCGGGGAGCTGTTTTTT	CASSFWTGGSAGELFF	-	TRBV28	TRBD2	TRBJ2-2
TGTGCCAGCAGCGTAGGGTATCCCGGGGAGCTGTTTTTT	CASSVGYPGELFF	-	TRBV9	-	TRBJ2-2
TGCGCCAGCAGCTTCCGGGGGAGCGAAGCTTTCTTT	CASSFRGSEAFF	once	TRBV5-1	-	TRBJ1-1
TGTGCCAGCACCCCTGAGGGGGTAAGCGAAAAACTGTTTTTT	CASTPEGVSEKLFF	-	TRBV11-2	-	TRBJ1-4
TGTGCCAGCAGTTCGGGGGGACGATCAATAGATACGCAGTATTTT	CASSSGGRSIDTQYF	-	TRBV28	TRBD2	TRBJ2-3
TGTGCCAGCAGTCCGGGGACAGGGAGAGGCTACACCTTC	CASSPGTGRGYTF	-	TRBV27	TRBD1	TRBJ1-2
TGCGCCAGCAGCCACACCGGACTAGCGGGAGAGGGGACCCAGTACTTC	CASSHTGLAGEGTQYF	-	TRBV4-1	TRBD2	TRBJ2-5
TGTGCCAGCAGCGTAGATGGGCAGGGGGGGCAGCCCCAGCATTTT	CASSVDGQGGQPQHF	-	TRBV9	TRBD1	TRBJ1-5
TGTGCCAGCAGCTTAGTACGGGGGAGGGCAGAGACCCAGTACTTC	CASSLVRGRAETQYF	-	TRBV7-2	TRBD2	TRBJ2-5
TGTGCCAGCAGCCTCAGACCCCAGGGAGGAAACACCATATATTTT	CASSLRPQGGNTIYF	-	TRBV7-2	-	TRBJ1-3
TGTGCCAGTAGTACGCCCGGGGGGTCCGGAACCAACTATGGCTACACCTTC	CASSTPGGSGTNYGYTF	-	TRBV19	-	TRBJ1-2
TGTGCCAGCTCACCCTTAGCCCACCTGAGCTCTGGAAACACCATATATTTT	CASSPLAHLSSGNTIYF	-	TRBV18	-	TRBJ1-3
TGTGCCAGCAGCTTAGTAGGAGAAAATGAAAAACTGTTTTTT	CASSLVGENEKLFF	-	TRBV11-2	-	TRBJ1-4
TGTGCCAGCAGTGAGGTTTACGAGGCACCGGGCCGTTACGAGCAGTACTTC	CASSEVYEAPGRYEQYF	-	TRBV25-1	-	TRBJ2-7
TGTGCCAGCAGTTACCCGGGACAGCAAGAGACCCAGTACTTC	CASSYPGQQETQYF	-	TRBV6-5	TRBD1	TRBJ2-5
TGTGCCAGCTCACCACGGCAGGGGGTTGGCTACACCTTC	CASSPRQGVGYTF	-	TRBV18	TRBD1	TRBJ1-2
TGTGCCAGTAGAAGGGGGGCGAACACTGAAGCTTTCTTT	CASRRGANTEAFF	-	TRBV19	-	TRBJ1-1